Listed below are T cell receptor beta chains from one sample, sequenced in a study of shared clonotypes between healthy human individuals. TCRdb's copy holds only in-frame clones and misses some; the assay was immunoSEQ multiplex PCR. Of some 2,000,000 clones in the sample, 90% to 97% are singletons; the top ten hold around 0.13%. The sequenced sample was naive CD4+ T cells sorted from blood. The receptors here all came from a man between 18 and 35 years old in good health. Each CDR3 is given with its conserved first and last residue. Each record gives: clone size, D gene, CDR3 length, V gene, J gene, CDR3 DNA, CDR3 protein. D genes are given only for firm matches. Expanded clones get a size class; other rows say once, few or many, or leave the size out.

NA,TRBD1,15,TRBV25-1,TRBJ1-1,TGTGCCAGCAGTGACACGGCAGGGGGGGACACTGAAGCTTTCTTT,CASSDTAGGDTEAFF
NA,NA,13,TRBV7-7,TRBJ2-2,TGTGCTAGCAGCCTGAGCTGGGCCGGGGAGCTGTTTTTT,CASSLSWAGELFF
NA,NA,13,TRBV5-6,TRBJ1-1,TGTGCCAGCAGCCCCCAAAGGGGCACTGAAGCTTTCTTT,CASSPQRGTEAFF
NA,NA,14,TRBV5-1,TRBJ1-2,TGCGCCAGCAGCTTGGCCGCGGGGGACTATGGCTACACCTTC,CASSLAAGDYGYTF
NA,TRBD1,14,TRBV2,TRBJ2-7,TGTGCCAGCTCGGGACAGGGCGCCTCCTACGAGCAGTACTTC,CASSGQGASYEQYF
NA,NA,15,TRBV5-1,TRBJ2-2,TGCGCCAGCAGCTTGGGACAGAGTGGCACCGGGGAGCTGTTTTTT,CASSLGQSGTGELFF
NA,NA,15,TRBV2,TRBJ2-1,TGTGCCAGCAGTGGGCTAGCGATATCCTACAATGAGCAGTTCTTC,CASSGLAISYNEQFF
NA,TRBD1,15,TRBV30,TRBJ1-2,TGTGCCTGGAGGGTAGAAGGGTTGAGGGGGCACGGCTACACCTTC,CAWRVEGLRGHGYTF
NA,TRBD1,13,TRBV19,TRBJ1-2,TGTGCCAGTAGTATAACCGGGACAGATGGCTACACCTTC,CASSITGTDGYTF
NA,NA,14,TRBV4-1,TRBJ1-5,TGCGCCAGCAGCCAAGATTATAGCAATCAGCCCCAGCATTTT,CASSQDYSNQPQHF
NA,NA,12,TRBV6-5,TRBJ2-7,TGTGCCAGCAACCAAGGAACCCACGAGCAGTACTTC,CASNQGTHEQYF
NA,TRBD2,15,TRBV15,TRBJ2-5,TGTGCCACCAGTCAAAGCGGGAGGTACCAAGAGACCCAGTACTTC,CATSQSGRYQETQYF
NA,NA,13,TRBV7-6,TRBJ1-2,TGTGCCAGCAGCTTAGAACAGGGCTATGGCTACACCTTC,CASSLEQGYGYTF
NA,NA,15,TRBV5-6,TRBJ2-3,TGTGCCAGCAGCTTGTTAGGCCCTAGCACAGATACGCAGTATTTT,CASSLLGPSTDTQYF
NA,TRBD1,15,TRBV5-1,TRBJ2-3,TGCGCCAGCAGCTTGGAAGGGGGCTCCACAGATACGCAGTATTTT,CASSLEGGSTDTQYF
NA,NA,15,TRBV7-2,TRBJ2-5,TGTGCCAGCAGCTGGAGGGACTGGTACCAAGAGACCCAGTACTTC,CASSWRDWYQETQYF
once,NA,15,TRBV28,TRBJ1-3,TGTGCCACCGTAAACAGGGCCCCCTCTGGAAACACCATATATTTT,CATVNRAPSGNTIYF
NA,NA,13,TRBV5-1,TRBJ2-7,TGCGCCAGCAGCTTGGCTGACAGAAACGAGCAGTACTTC,CASSLADRNEQYF
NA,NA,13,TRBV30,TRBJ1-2,TGTGCCTGGAGTTTGGGCAGTAACTATGGCTACACCTTC,CAWSLGSNYGYTF
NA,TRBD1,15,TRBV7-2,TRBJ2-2,TGTGCCAGCAGCCTGGACAGGGTCGGCACCGGGGAGCTGTTTTTT,CASSLDRVGTGELFF
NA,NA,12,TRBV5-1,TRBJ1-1,TGCGCCAGCAGCTTCGGGGACACTGAAGCTTTCTTT,CASSFGDTEAFF
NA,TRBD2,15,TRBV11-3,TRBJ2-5,TGTGCCAGCAGCTTTGGCGGGGGGGCCCAAGAGACCCAGTACTTC,CASSFGGGAQETQYF
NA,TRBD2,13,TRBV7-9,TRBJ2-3,TGTGCCCTAAGCGGGGGGGCGACAGATACGCAGTATTTT,CALSGGATDTQYF
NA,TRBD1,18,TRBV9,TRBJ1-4,TGTGCCAGCAGCGCTTCCGGGACAGTCTTTGCAACTAATGAAAAACTGTTTTTT,CASSASGTVFATNEKLFF
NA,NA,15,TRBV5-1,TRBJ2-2,TGCGCCAGCAGCTTGGCCCAGACGAACACCGGGGAGCTGTTTTTT,CASSLAQTNTGELFF
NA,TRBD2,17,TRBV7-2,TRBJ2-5,TGTGCCAGCAGCCTACGAGCCGGGACTAGACTACAAGAGACCCAGTACTTC,CASSLRAGTRLQETQYF
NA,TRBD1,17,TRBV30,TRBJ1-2,TGTGCCTGGAGCCAGGCCCTTCGAGGGACAGGCCCCTATGGCTACACCTTC,CAWSQALRGTGPYGYTF
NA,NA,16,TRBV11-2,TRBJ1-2,TGTGCCAGCAGCTTAATCACCCTAGGGTTTAACTATGGCTACACCTTC,CASSLITLGFNYGYTF
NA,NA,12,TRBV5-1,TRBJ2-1,TGCGCCAGTAGGGCCCGGGTGAATGAGCAGTTCTTC,CASRARVNEQFF
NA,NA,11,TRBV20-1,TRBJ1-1,TGCAGTGCTCGCTCTCCTCCTGAAGCTTTCTTT,CSARSPPEAFF
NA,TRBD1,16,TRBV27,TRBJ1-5,TGTGCCAGCAGCCCTGAGGACAGGGGTAACAATCAGCCCCAGCATTTT,CASSPEDRGNNQPQHF
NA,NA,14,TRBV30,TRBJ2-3,TGTGCCTGGAGTGTATGGGGGGTCACAGATACGCAGTATTTT,CAWSVWGVTDTQYF
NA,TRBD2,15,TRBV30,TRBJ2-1,TGTGCCTGGAGCCCGGGACTAGCGGGAAATAATGAGCAGTTCTTC,CAWSPGLAGNNEQFF
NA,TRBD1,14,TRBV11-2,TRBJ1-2,TGTGCCAGCAGCTCGGACAGGGTTAACTATGGCTACACCTTC,CASSSDRVNYGYTF